Each of the 5 T cell receptor beta chains below was sequenced from the same sample in a study of blood T cell repertoires in COVID-19. Produced via immunoSEQ multiplex PCR; TCRdb's table is partial and in-frame only. The sample consists of 70,000 or so clones, 75% to 80% of them appearing once. Input material: peripheral blood. The receptors shown here come from a human donor in a cohort sampled during active COVID-19.

The genes are TRBV13 and TRBJ2-2; D remains ambiguous. The germline CDR1 and CDR2 sequences are PRHDT and FYEKMQ (reference sequence). V was shortened by 2 bases and J by 7 bases, with 14 bases between the two germline ends. The CDR3 covers 15 residues. The CDR3 DNA sequence: TGTGCCAGCAGCTTATCGGGTCGAGACGGCGGGGAGCTGTTTTTT. It is translated as CASSLSGRDGGELFF. Full variable domain (outside the CDR3, taken from reference TRBV13 and TRBJ2-2): AAGVIQSPRHLIKEKRETATLKCYPIPRHDTVYWYQQGPGQDPQFLISFYEKMQSDKGSIPDRFSAQQFSDYHSELNMSSLELGDSALYFCASSLSGRDGGELFFGEGSRLTVL.

The rearrangement joins TRBV2 to TRBJ1-4; 7 positions agree with TRBD1. Unmatched junction bases numbered 5, after V lost 6 bases and J lost 4 bases. The CDR3 is 14 residues long. Per germline, CDR1 SNHLY and CDR2 FYNNEI. The CDR3, as DNA: TGTGCCAGCAGGGCGACAGGGTTTAATGAAAAACTGTTTTTT. Its translation: CASRATGFNEKLFF.

The V call is TRBV7-2, the J call TRBJ2-7, with 9 bases matching TRBD2. With V trimmed by 2 bases and J by 2 bases, 4 bases remained unmatched. Germline assignment: CDR1 SGHTA and CDR2 FQGNSA. The CDR3 contains 15 residues. This CDR3 is CASSLWASGAYEQYF. CDR3 bases: TGTGCCAGCAGCTTATGGGCTAGCGGGGCCTACGAGCAGTACTTC.

V is TRBV14 and J is TRBJ2-7; no definite D call. Trimming left V 4 bases short and J 0 bases short, with 10 bases between. Germline V lookup: CDR1 SGHDN, CDR2 FVKESK. The CDR3 totals 14 residues. In nucleotides, the CDR3 is TGTGCCAGCAGCCCGGAGTTGCGCTCCTACGAGCAGTACTTC. This encodes CASSPELRSYEQYF.

This clone was detected once. V is TRBV19 and J is TRBJ2-3, with D unclear. Trimming left V 4 bases short and J 3 bases short, with 20 bases between. Germline V gene data show CDR1 as LNHDA and CDR2 as SQIVND (reference sequence). There are 17 residues in the CDR3. The CDR3 nucleotides are TGTGCCAGTAGTACCCCGACTTTCCCGGGTGTTACAGATACGCAGTATTTT. Translation gives CASSTPTFPGVTDTQYF.